Sequencing of this TCR beta chain was carried out in a study of blood T cell repertoires in COVID-19. Germline V lookup: CDR1 SGHRS, CDR2 YFSETQ. V was shortened by 3 bases and J by 4 bases, with 13 bases between the two germline ends. The CDR3 contains 14 residues. Source study methods: The authors estimated nucleated cell counts from reference gene primer amplification. TCRdb's table, derived via immunoSEQ multiplex PCR, lists solely in-frame clones and lacks some. D and trimming were read from the DNA, whereas the V and J calls and clone size are those reported in that table. This sample yields roughly 150,000 clones, of which more than 70% are seen a single time; over 2% belongs to the top ten.

This TCR was sampled from a middle-aged man who had recovered from COVID-19. J is TRBJ2-5 and V is TRBV5-1; tentative D call: TRBD1 (6 bases). Material for sequencing was peripheral blood. CDR3 amino acids: CASSSGQPSETQYF. CDR3 in DNA: TGCGCCAGCAGCTCCGGACAGCCCTCAGAGACCCAGTACTTC.